This T cell receptor beta chain was profiled in a study of blood T cell repertoires in COVID-19. Overall study: Nucleic acid was either cDNA or gDNA, and it came from T cells, B-cell-depleted T cells, or PBMCs.

Recruits, aged about 18 to 100 years, lived in around 24 US areas. The study assigned cohorts using participant-reported clinical history. This clone was seen only once. Repertoires were generated with immunoSEQ multiplex PCR, while TCRdb's copy carries only in-frame clones and drops some. Of a few hundred thousand clones in the sample, approximately 88% are singletons; the top ten hold around 0.9%. The TCR originated in a woman in her twenties or thirties who had recovered from COVID-19. Material: PBMCs or T cells enriched from blood (not recorded which).

The DNA of the CDR3 is TGTGCCAGCAGCTTAGAGAGCGGGATCGGCACAGATACGCAGTATTTT. Its translation: CASSLESGIGTDTQYF. The gene calls are TRBV7-2 and TRBJ2-3, with 7 positions matching TRBD2. The germline gives CDR1 SGHTA, CDR2 FQGNSA. The CDR3 is 16 residues long. V lost 1 base and J lost 1; bases outside the gene matches: 5.